The 22 T cell receptor beta chains below were found in one sample sequenced in a study of T-cell reconstitution after alpha-beta-depleted transplantation in children. Unique molecular identifiers were used in preparing the TCRbeta library. Each CDR3 protein gets one entry after TCRdb re-called the PCR reads with MiXCR. The table includes around 500,000 distinct CDR3 sequences, about 12% detected once. Specimen: PBMCs from the stem cell graft donor, collected from the stem cell graft. Every receptor here comes from a human donor who donated a stem cell graft to a child with combined immunodeficiency.

This clonotype appeared a few times. The rearrangement links TRBV5-1 to TRBJ2-2, with 12 bases that match TRBD1. The CDR3 runs 16 residues. V was clipped by 7 bases and J by 3 bases; unmatched bases: 7. Germline values: CDR1 SGHRS, CDR2 YFSETQ. This CDR3 reads CASLGTGGADTGELFF. In nucleotides, the CDR3 is TGCGCCAGCTTGGGGACAGGGGGCGCGGACACCGGGGAGCTGTTTTTT.

This clonotype has just a few counts. Here the CDR3 reads CSVERTGEGTEAFF. The CDR3 nucleotides read TGCAGCGTTGAGAGGACAGGGGAGGGCACTGAAGCTTTCTTT. This rearrangement joins TRBV29-1 to TRBJ1-1, with TRBD1 matching over 9 bases. The CDR3 has 14 amino acids. J gave up 4 bases and V 3 bases, and 6 bases lay outside the gene matches. Looked up from germline, CDR1 is SQVTM and CDR2 is ANQGSEA.

The V call is TRBV20-1, the J call TRBJ2-7; 8 positions agree with TRBD1. V trimming: 2 bases; J trimming: 3 bases; junction bases outside the gene matches: 6. There are 14 residues in the CDR3. Germline V gene lookup returns CDR1 DFQATT and CDR2 SNEGSKA (reference sequence). CDR3 in amino acids: CSARSLDRDYEQYF. In nucleotides, the CDR3 is TGCAGTGCTAGATCCTTGGACAGGGACTACGAGCAGTACTTC.

There are many counts of this clonotype. V is TRBV6-1 and J is TRBJ2-7, with a possible D match to TRBD2 (6 bases). V lost 10 bases and J lost 6, with 19 bases in between. Germline CDR1 MNHNS, CDR2 SASEGT. The CDR3 spans 13 residues. The CDR3 DNA sequence: TGTGCCACGCGGAACAGGAGGGCTACCGAGCAGTACTTC. It encodes CATRNRRATEQYF.

The chain links TRBV5-6 to TRBJ1-1, with D maybe TRBD1 (6 bases). Deletions cut 6 bases from V and 0 bases from J, with 12 bases between. The CDR3 totals 14 residues. The germline V gene has CDR1 SGHDT and CDR2 YYEEEE. The CDR3 spells CASNPGHMNTEAFF. CDR3 sequence (DNA): TGTGCCAGCAACCCGGGACACATGAACACTGAAGCTTTCTTT.

Regarding this clonotype: This may stem from a read error, because a much larger clone lies one nucleotide away. The conserved phenylalanine or tryptophan normally closing the CDR3 is absent here, so this likely arose from a read error. The CDR3 bases are TGTGCCAGCAGTTTTGGGGCTAATTCACCCCTCCACATT. Protein: CASSFGANSPLHI. The chain is built from TRBV27 and TRBJ1-6; D perhaps matches TRBD1 (5 bases). Between the trimmed V and J ends, which lost 3 bases and 6 bases, there was a span of 6 bases. Germline CDR1 MNHEY, CDR2 SMNVEV (reference sequence). The length of the CDR3 is 13 residues.

The V call is TRBV11-3, the J call TRBJ2-3; the match to TRBD2 covers 11 bases. CDR3 size: 15 residues. The trim removed 3 bases at V and 4 bases at J, leaving 3 bases unmatched. CDR1 is SGHNT and CDR2 is YENEEA in the germline V gene. CDR3 DNA sequence: TGTGCCAGCAGCTTTATTAGCGGGAGGGCAGATACGCAGTATTTT. It specifies CASSFISGRADTQYF.

This clonotype came up a few times. This chain joins TRBV18 and TRBJ1-1, with D unclear. Germline V CDR1 and CDR2: KGHSH, LQKENI. V lost 5 bases, J lost 1 base, and 14 bases lay in between. The CDR3 has 15 residues. The CDR3 protein is CASSGGGNPNTEAFF. The CDR3 DNA sequence: TGTGCCAGCTCAGGCGGAGGGAACCCGAACACTGAAGCTTTCTTT.

V usage is TRBV6-2 or TRBV6-3 and J usage is TRBJ1-4, with TRBD1 matching over 7 bases. The CDR3 spans 13 residues. Per the germline V gene, CDR1 is MNHEY and CDR2 is SVGEGT. V gave up 0 bases and J gave up 12 bases; unmatched junction bases: 4. For the CDR3, the DNA is TGTGCCAGCAGTTACTCCGACAGGGCGGAACTGTTTTTT. It codes for CASSYSDRAELFF.

This sequence joins TRBV6-5 and TRBJ1-2; TRBD1 matches 10 bases. The CDR3 loop spans 18 amino acids. CDR1 and CDR2 (germline): MNHEY, SVGAGI. V was pared by 2 bases and J by 4 bases, with 13 bases of the junction left unmatched. Written as DNA, the CDR3 is TGTGCCAGCAGTTACGCCACCGGTGGGGACAGGGGAGGCTATGGCTACACCTTC. Protein: CASSYATGGDRGGYGYTF.

The chain combines TRBV2 with TRBJ1-1; no clear D. The CDR3 consists of 16 residues. With 7 bases removed from V and 0 bases from J, the gap between germline ends came to 18 bases. Germline V CDR1 and CDR2: SNHLY, FYNNEI. In DNA, the CDR3 is TGTGCCAGCAATGTGTTAGCGGACCGCCTGAACACTGAAGCTTTCTTT. Protein: CASNVLADRLNTEAFF.

This clonotype came up a few times. The genes are TRBV27 and TRBJ2-6; 9 nucleotides match TRBD1. The CDR3 totals 16 residues. Germline values: CDR1 MNHEY, CDR2 SMNVEV (reference sequence). Trimming took 6 bases from V and 2 from J; bases not matched to a gene: 5. CDR3 in amino acids: CASRGTGGAGANVLTF. In nucleotides, the CDR3 is TGTGCCAGCAGGGGTACAGGGGGCGCTGGGGCCAACGTCCTGACTTTC.

The chain uses TRBV18 and TRBJ2-1, with TRBD2 identical over 9 bases. The CDR3 has 19 amino acids. J lost 4 bases, V lost 2 bases, and 15 bases had no gene match. Germline V lookup: CDR1 KGHSH, CDR2 LQKENI. CDR3 in DNA: TGTGCCAGCTCACCAGAACTACTATTGGCGGGAGGGCCTTACAATGAGCAGTTCTTC. Its protein is CASSPELLLAGGPYNEQFF.

This clonotype was observed many times. The chain employs TRBV2 and TRBJ2-5; 7 bases map to TRBD1. Germline lookup yields CDR1 SNHLY and CDR2 FYNNEI. The J segment lost 3 bases and the V segment lost 4 bases, leaving 5 bases of the junction unmatched. CDR3 length equals 14 residues. CDR3 nucleotide sequence: TGTGCCAGCAGTGGGCTCGACAGGGAAGAGACCCAGTACTTC. Its translation: CASSGLDREETQYF.

The chain uses TRBV6-5 and TRBJ2-1, with 8 bases fitting TRBD1. V was pared by 2 bases and J by 6 bases, with 6 bases of the junction left unmatched. Per the germline V gene, CDR1 is MNHEY and CDR2 is SVGAGI. There are 15 residues in the CDR3. In DNA, the CDR3 is TGTGCCAGCAGTTACCGTGGGACAGGTGGCAATGAGCAGTTCTTC. This codes for CASSYRGTGGNEQFF.

This clonotype turned up a few times. V usage is TRBV12-3 or TRBV12-4 and J usage is TRBJ1-4; 8 bases agree with TRBD1. V dropped 6 bases and J dropped 3; count of bases not matched to a gene: 12. This CDR3 has 17 residues. CDR3 DNA sequence: TGTGCCAGCAGCACGGGACAGGCGGGCTCCTCTAATGAAAAACTGTTTTTT. Translation gives CASSTGQAGSSNEKLFF.

This clonotype came up a few times. This chain uses TRBV12-3 or TRBV12-4 with TRBJ2-7; D may correspond to TRBD1 or TRBD2 (7 bases each). The CDR3 runs to 14 residues. V was cut by 5 bases and J by 3 bases, with 14 bases left in between. CDR3 sequence reads: CASSVQGGIYEQYF. The DNA of the CDR3 is TGTGCCAGCAGTGTCCAGGGGGGGATCTACGAGCAGTACTTC.

The chain recombines TRBV4-3 with TRBJ2-1; no definite D call. V gave up 0 bases and J gave up 1 base, with 4 bases separating them. From germline, CDR1 is LGHNA and CDR2 YSLEER. The CDR3 has 14 residues. In DNA form, the CDR3 reads TGCGCCAGCAGCCAAGATTCTTCCTACAATGAGCAGTTCTTC. Protein: CASSQDSSYNEQFF.

In its sample, this clonotype was seen a few times. V is TRBV19 and J is TRBJ2-7; tentative D call: TRBD1 (6 bases). This CDR3 contains 11 residues. Between the trimmed V and J ends, which lost 11 bases and 3 bases, there was a span of 11 bases. The V gene's germline CDR1 is LNHDA and CDR2 SQIVND (reference sequence). CDR3 amino acids: CAGQKNYEQYF. CDR3 sequence (DNA): TGTGCCGGACAGAAAAACTACGAGCAGTACTTC. The whole variable domain, filled in from reference TRBV19 and TRBJ2-7, reads DGGITQSPKYLFRKEGQNVTLSCEQNLNHDAMYWYRQDPGQGLRLIYYSQIVNDFQKGDIAEGYSVSREKKESFPLTVTSAQKNPTAFYLCAGQKNYEQYFGPGTRLTVT.

This clonotype has a count of ten or more. The genes are TRBV7-7 and TRBJ2-2; TRBD1 or TRBD2 may be the D gene (5 bases each). CDR1 and CDR2 from the germline V gene are SSHAT and FNYEAQ (reference sequence). The CDR3 consists of 13 residues. The V and J ends lost 1 base and 14 bases respectively, with 14 bases between them. CDR3 sequence reads: CASSLGTSGTLFF. DNA for the CDR3: TGTGCCAGCAGCTTAGGCACCTCCGGGACCCTGTTTTTT.

This chain uses TRBV5-1 with TRBJ2-5, with 10 bases matching TRBD2. This CDR3 is built from 15 residues. The junction had 7 bases not matched to a gene; V was cut back by 3 bases and J by 5 bases. Germline-derived CDR1 and CDR2 are SGHRS and YFSETQ. In DNA form, the CDR3 reads TGCGCCAGCAGCTCCGACGGACTAGCGGAGGAGACCCAGTACTTC. Translation gives CASSSDGLAEETQYF. The full variable domain, rest sourced from reference TRBV5-1 and TRBJ2-5, is KAGVTQTPRYLIKTRGQQVTLSCSPISGHRSVSWYQQTPGQGLQFLFEYFSETQRNKGNFPGRFSGRQFSNSRSEMNVSTLELGDSALYLCASSSDGLAEETQYFGPGTRLLVL.

This clonotype has a handful of counts. The gene calls are TRBV7-2 and TRBJ2-7; 9 bases fit TRBD2. CDR1 and CDR2 from the germline V gene are SGHTA and FQGNSA. V gave up 3 bases and J gave up 5 bases; unmatched junction bases: 5. CDR3 length: 14 residues. The CDR3 loop is CASSLSGGIHEQYF. DNA of the CDR3: TGTGCCAGCAGCTTGAGCGGGGGGATCCACGAGCAGTACTTC. Full variable domain (missing parts from reference TRBV7-2 and TRBJ2-7): GAGVSQSPSNKVTEKGKDVELRCDPISGHTALYWYRQSLGQGLEFLIYFQGNSAPDKSGLPSDRFSAERTGGSVSTLTIQRTQQEDSAVYLCASSLSGGIHEQYFGPGTRLTVT.